The clone carrying this TCR beta chain was seen a single time. Per the original methods: Reference gene primer amplification gave nucleated cell count estimates. Clones were read by immunoSEQ multiplex PCR, and TCRdb kept only the in-frame ones, dropping some. The V and J calls and clone size are taken from that table; D and trimming were inferred from the DNA. The data show 85,000 or so clones, under 90% seen once. The V end lost 4 bases, the J end lost 6 bases, and 14 bases lay between the germline ends. The CDR3 totals 14 residues. Per germline, CDR1 LNHNV and CDR2 YYDKDF (reference sequence). These data are taken from a study of blood T cell repertoires in COVID-19. The wider study: Acute-phase and convalescent COVID-19 samples originated in the United States, Italy and Spain. PBMCs, B-cell-depleted T cells, or T cells provided the cDNA or gDNA that made up the material.

This receptor was obtained from a man older than 75 with acute or convalescent COVID-19. Sample: peripheral blood. V is TRBV15 and J is TRBJ2-3; D possibly corresponds to TRBD2 (6 bases). Here the CDR3 reads CATSTLSGRDTQYF. As DNA, the CDR3 is TGTGCCACCAGCACCCTTTCTGGGAGGGATACGCAGTATTTT.